The 6 T cell receptor beta chains below come from one sample, sequenced in a study of blood T cell repertoires in COVID-19. Data came from immunoSEQ multiplex PCR; TCRdb stores just in-frame clones and leaves some out. This sample has approximately 300,000 clones; 85% occur once, and the top ten carry over 1.5%. Sequences were obtained from PBMCs or T cells enriched from blood (not recorded which). These receptor sequences come from a woman aged 25 to 45 who had been exposed to COVID-19.

The chain is built from TRBV27 and TRBJ2-3; D uncertain. The CDR3 contains 16 residues. V was clipped by 2 bases and J by 2 bases, with 14 bases between them. Germline CDR1 reads MNHEY; CDR2 reads SMNVEV (reference sequence). This CDR3 is CASSLRCVILTDTQYF. The CDR3 DNA sequence: TGTGCCAGCAGTTTACGGTGTGTGATTCTCACAGATACGCAGTATTTT.

The V and J genes are TRBV5-8 and TRBJ2-5, with D tentatively TRBD1 (5 bases). Germline V gives CDR1 SGHTS, CDR2 YDEGEE. CDR3 length: 13 amino acids. The V end was cut by 4 bases, the J end by 0 bases, with 7 bases between. DNA for the CDR3: TGTGCCAGCAGCCCGACAGACCAAGAGACCCAGTACTTC. Its protein is CASSPTDQETQYF.

V is TRBV4-1 and J is TRBJ1-1; no reliable D call. Trimming took 1 base from V and 4 from J, leaving 16 bases between them. Germline V gene lookup returns CDR1 MGHRA and CDR2 YSYEKL. This CDR3 contains 16 residues. CDR3 amino acids: CASSQGTRDPGTEAFF. The DNA of the CDR3 is TGCGCCAGCAGCCAAGGAACCCGGGATCCGGGCACTGAAGCTTTCTTT.

About this clone: A much more abundant neighbour one base away suggests this may be a read error. The rearrangement uses TRBV7-8 and TRBJ1-1; tentatively, D is TRBD1 (5 bases). V lost 5 bases and J lost 0, with 7 bases in between. This CDR3 region has 13 residues. Per the germline V gene, CDR1 is SGHVS and CDR2 is FQNEAQ. CDR3 loop: CASSKTVNTEAFF. As DNA, the CDR3 is TGTGCCAGCAGCAAGACAGTGAACACTGAAGCTTTCTTT.

The rearrangement links TRBV4-2 to TRBJ2-7, with D possibly being TRBD1 (5 bases). Trimming stripped 0 bases from V and 6 bases from J, with 12 bases between. Per the germline V gene, CDR1 is LGHNA and CDR2 is YNFKEQ. The CDR3 consists of 14 residues. CDR3 in DNA: TGTGCCAGCAGCCAAGATTCAGGGAAGGGCGAGCAGTACTTC. The encoded protein is CASSQDSGKGEQYF.

DNA for the CDR3: TGTGCCAGCAGTGAAGGGGGCAGATTCTACACCTTC. This sequence encodes CASSEGGRFYTF. The chain uses TRBV6-1 and TRBJ1-2, with D maybe TRBD1 (5 bases). With 1 base removed from V and 10 bases from J, the gap between germline ends came to 10 bases. The CDR3 runs 12 residues. Germline V gene data show CDR1 as MNHNS and CDR2 as SASEGT.